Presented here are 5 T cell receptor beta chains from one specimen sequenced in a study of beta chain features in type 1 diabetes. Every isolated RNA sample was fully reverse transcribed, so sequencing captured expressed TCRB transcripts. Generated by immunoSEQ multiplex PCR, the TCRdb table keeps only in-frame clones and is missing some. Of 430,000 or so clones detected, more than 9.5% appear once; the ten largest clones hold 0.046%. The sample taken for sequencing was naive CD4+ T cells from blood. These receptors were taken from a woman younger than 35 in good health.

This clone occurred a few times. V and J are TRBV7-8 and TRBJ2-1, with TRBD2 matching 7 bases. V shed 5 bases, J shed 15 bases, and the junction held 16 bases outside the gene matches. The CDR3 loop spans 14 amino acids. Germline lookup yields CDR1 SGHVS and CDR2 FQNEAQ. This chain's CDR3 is CASSQEVGALAPFF. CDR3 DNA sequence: TGTGCCAGCAGCCAAGAGGTCGGTGCACTAGCGCCGTTCTTC.

CDR3: CASSTQSRGNTEAFF. The DNA for the CDR3 is TGTGCCAGCAGCACTCAATCCCGGGGGAACACTGAAGCTTTCTTT. The chain couples TRBV9 to TRBJ1-1; D is unresolved. The length of the CDR3 is 15 residues. The V and J ends lost 4 bases and 1 base respectively, with 14 bases between them. The V gene's germline CDR1 is SGDLS and CDR2 YYNGEE.

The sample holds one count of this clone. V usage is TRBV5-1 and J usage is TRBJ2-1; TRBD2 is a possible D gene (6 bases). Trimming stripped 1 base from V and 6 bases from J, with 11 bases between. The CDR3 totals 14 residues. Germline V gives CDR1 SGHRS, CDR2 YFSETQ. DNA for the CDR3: TGCGCCAGCAGCTTGCGGCGGGGTCGCAATGAGCAGTTCTTC. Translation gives CASSLRRGRNEQFF.

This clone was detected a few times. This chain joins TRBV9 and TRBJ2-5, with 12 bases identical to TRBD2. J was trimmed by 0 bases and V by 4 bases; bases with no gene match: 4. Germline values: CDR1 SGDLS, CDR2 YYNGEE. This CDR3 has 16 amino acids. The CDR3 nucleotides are TGTGCCAGCAGCCCAGGACTAGCGGGACACCAAGAGACCCAGTACTTC. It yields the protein CASSPGLAGHQETQYF.

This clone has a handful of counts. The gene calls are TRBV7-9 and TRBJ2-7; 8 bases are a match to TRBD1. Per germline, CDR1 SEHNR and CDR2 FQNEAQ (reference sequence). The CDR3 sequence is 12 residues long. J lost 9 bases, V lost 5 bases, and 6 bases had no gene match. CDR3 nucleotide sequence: TGTGCCAGCAGCAGAGACAGGGGCGGGCAGTACGTC. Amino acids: CASSRDRGGQYV.